This section outlines one TCR beta chain sequence together with its context. The entry originates in a study of blood T cell repertoires in COVID-19. Repertoires were generated with immunoSEQ multiplex PCR, while TCRdb's copy carries only in-frame clones and drops some. The sample contains around 150,000 clones, almost 80% of which appear only once. V was clipped by 0 bases and J by 7 bases, with 9 bases between them. CDR3 length: 14 amino acids. Per germline, CDR1 SEHNR and CDR2 FQNEAQ (reference sequence). This chain connects TRBV7-9 to TRBJ2-2; TRBD1 is a possible D gene (6 bases). The origin of this receptor is a man between 45 and 60 years old with active or convalescent COVID-19. The sample taken for sequencing was peripheral blood. The CDR3 DNA follows: TGTGCCAGCAGCTTAGCGCAGGGGAGCGGGGAGCTGTTTTTT. It is translated as CASSLAQGSGELFF.